This entry describes one TCR beta chain. It has no known antigen specificity. No base quality information exists; no much larger clone differs at one position. A single peripheral blood draw of about 116 mL on average was collected from each donor into heparinised tubes. Naive, central memory, regulatory and stem cell-like memory CD4+ T cells were sorted on a BD FACSAria II using a panel including CD45RO, CCR7, CD25, CD127, CD95 and CD27. Every sorted population had a purity above 98%. Right away, PBMCs were isolated by Lymphoprep density gradient centrifugation and were stained directly, with no culture step. To minimize batch effects, samples were stained and sorted in pairs, one healthy donor with one patient per experiment. This sample was included in a study of beta chain features in type 1 diabetes (dated by TCRdb to 2017 to 2018). For the study in its entirety: Mean age, gender distribution, total cell number and subset yield were not different between patients and healthy donors. Across all samples, fewer than 110,000,000 sorted cells were examined, and cell number per subset correlated strongly with RNA yield. The study compared the TCRB repertoires of sorted circulating CD4+ T cell subsets in recently diagnosed type 1 diabetes patients with those in matched healthy donors. Regulatory and stem cell-like memory subsets were obtained from only 8 patients and about eight healthy donors, while naive and central memory subsets were obtained from all 30 or so donors. The paper's findings and limits, for the study overall: PCR may preferentially amplify shorter templates, but because patient and control samples were amplified and corrected together, any resulting skew would affect both groups equally. Patients with type 1 diabetes made fewer insertions and deleted more nucleotides at VDJ recombination sites, implying thymic rearrangement abnormalities. The naive, central memory and regulatory TCRB repertoires appeared to resemble one another more closely among patients than among healthy donors. Because the HLA sub-analyses included only small numbers of individuals, any influence of HLA type on TCRB rearrangement was left unresolved. In all four CD4+ subsets, TCRB CDR3 length was moderately but significantly shorter in type 1 diabetes patients. Because cDNA rather than genomic DNA was sequenced, highly expressing activated cells could have been over-represented, although no difference in activation and CD3 levels was found between groups.

The entire isolated RNA was reverse transcribed using the High Capacity cDNA Reverse Transcription Kit, and thus expressed TCRB transcripts were sequenced. Deep immunoSEQ sequencing was applied to naive, central memory and regulatory T cell samples, giving an average of roughly 3.6 million total reads per sample. Sorted cells were lysed in RLT buffer and RNA was extracted with DNase-treated RNeasy Micro or Mini kits, depending on cell number. Each cell subset was processed separately to prevent cross-contamination, with patient and healthy donor samples processed together. TCRB sequences were amplified from cDNA with the immunoSEQ multiplex PCR, producing 87-bp fragments spanning the CDR3 region. The amplicons were sequenced using the Illumina HiSeq platform. Per the authors' processing: Synthetic template baselines were used to correct PCR bias computationally, reads within Hamming distance 2 were collapsed, and singletons that could not be merged were discarded. By aligning reads against IMGT, V, D and J genes, CDR3 length, and insertions or deletions at six rearrangement sites were assigned. Within each subset, clonotype counts were normalized to sorted cell number, after which true diversity and Gini coefficients were computed with the tcR R package. Repertoire sharing was quantified using the overlap coefficient calculated on TCRB nucleotide sequences. As a proxy for the pre-selection repertoire, out-of-frame TCRB sequences from naive cells were analyzed. Here the immuneACCESS table is served through TCRdb, limited to in-frame sequences with V and J called. Missing clones are a known gap in these copies; in checked studies unresolved V genes cover under half, and the rest lacks a known reason. D and trimming were read from the DNA, whereas the V and J calls and clone size are those reported in that table. The sample has 500,000 to 700,000 clones on record, roughly 15% of them singletons. In total, the top ten clones hold approximately 0.087% of the sample.

The sequencing sample was made of naive CD4+ T cells from blood. This sample's cell subset or site label indicates: true naive CD4+ T cells. The sequence was collected from a man between 18 and 35 years old in good health.

DNA sequence: TGTGCCAGCAGCAAATCTACAGGGGTCACCGGGGAGCTGTTTTTT. Translation gives CASSKSTGVTGELFF. The chain employs TRBV21-1 and TRBJ2-2; TRBD1, the table's D call, lacks a check against the DNA. TRBV21-1 is termed a pseudogene. The CDR3 runs 15 residues from the cysteine to the phenylalanine. The retained sequence is limited to the CDR3, 45 bases, with the frame set at the first base.